The rows below give T cell receptor beta chains drawn from one sample of a study of CD8 T cells in ankylosing spondylitis. TCRdb ran MiXCR on the 5' RACE reads and lists one entry per CDR3 protein. This table has around 160,000 distinct CDR3 sequences, roughly 10% appearing once. Sequenced sample: blood, either unsorted or a sorted T cell fraction (not recorded which). These receptors originate from a male donor with ankylosing spondylitis or in good health (not recorded which). Each CDR3 is given with its conserved first and last residue. D genes are given only for firm matches. Clone size is not always given. Where it is, it says once, few, many or a class for expanded clones.

v_gene: TRBV20-1
abundance: many
d_gene: TRBD2
j_gene: TRBJ2-4
CDR3nt: TGCAGTGCTGACGGGAGGGACAAAAACATTCAGTACTTC
CDR3aa: CSADGRDKNIQYF

v_gene: TRBV7-8
abundance: many
d_gene: TRBD1
j_gene: TRBJ1-5
CDR3nt: TGTGCCAGCAGCATGCGGGGAACACAGGGGAATCAGCCCCAGCATTTT
CDR3aa: CASSMRGTQGNQPQHF

v_gene: TRBV11-2
abundance: many
d_gene: .
j_gene: TRBJ2-1
CDR3nt: TGTGCCAGCAGTCCGCCCCCAAGACTCACCCTGTTCTTC
CDR3aa: CASSPPPRLTLFF

v_gene: TRBV28
abundance: few
d_gene: TRBD1
j_gene: TRBJ2-3
CDR3nt: TGTGCCAGCATCCATGGACAGGGTCGCACAGATACGCAGTATTTT
CDR3aa: CASIHGQGRTDTQYF

v_gene: TRBV4-2
abundance: many
d_gene: TRBD2
j_gene: TRBJ2-7
CDR3nt: TGTGCCAGCAGAAAGGGACTAGGGGACGAGCAGTACTTC
CDR3aa: CASRKGLGDEQYF

v_gene: TRBV20-1
abundance: many
d_gene: TRBD2
j_gene: TRBJ2-3
CDR3nt: TGCAGTGCTCAACCCGGGACTAGCGGGAGCCCAGATACGCAGTATTTT
CDR3aa: CSAQPGTSGSPDTQYF

v_gene: TRBV12-3/TRBV12-4
abundance: many
d_gene: TRBD1
j_gene: TRBJ1-5
CDR3nt: TGTGCCAGCAGTCCTGGACAGGAGGTTTATAGCAATCAGCCCCAGCATTTT
CDR3aa: CASSPGQEVYSNQPQHF

v_gene: TRBV18
abundance: many
d_gene: TRBD2
j_gene: TRBJ2-7
CDR3nt: TGTGCCAGCTCAGGTCGACAAACACTAGCGGACGAGCAGTACTTC
CDR3aa: CASSGRQTLADEQYF

v_gene: TRBV20-1
abundance: .
d_gene: .
j_gene: TRBJ1-2
CDR3nt: TGCTTCGCACTTTTACCGGGATCTAACTATGGCTACACCTTC
CDR3aa: CFALLPGSNYGYTF

v_gene: TRBV28
abundance: .
d_gene: TRBD1
j_gene: TRBJ1-3
CDR3nt: TGTGCCAGCAGTTCCGGACAGGGTGAATATTTT
CDR3aa: CASSSGQGEYF

v_gene: TRBV7-9
abundance: few
d_gene: TRBD2
j_gene: TRBJ2-3
CDR3nt: TGTGCCAGCAGCACTCGACTAGCGGGGTCCACAGATACGCAGTATTTT
CDR3aa: CASSTRLAGSTDTQYF

v_gene: TRBV10-3
abundance: many
d_gene: .
j_gene: TRBJ1-1
CDR3nt: TGTGCCATCAGCCCGGACTTGATGAACACTGAAGCTTTCTTT
CDR3aa: CAISPDLMNTEAFF

v_gene: TRBV12-3/TRBV12-4
abundance: many
d_gene: TRBD2
j_gene: TRBJ2-2
CDR3nt: TGTGCCAGCAGTTCCGGGGGGTGGGTTCCCGGGACCCGGGAGCTGTTTTTT
CDR3aa: CASSSGGWVPGTRELFF

v_gene: TRBV7-6
abundance: .
d_gene: TRBD1
j_gene: TRBJ2-5
CDR3nt: TGTGCCAGCAGCAGGACAGGGAATGAAGCGACCCAGTACTTC
CDR3aa: CASSRTGNEATQYF

v_gene: TRBV7-9
abundance: few
d_gene: .
j_gene: TRBJ2-5
CDR3nt: TGTGCCAGCAGCTTAGCGGCAGAACAAGAGACCCAGTACTTC
CDR3aa: CASSLAAEQETQYF

v_gene: TRBV27
abundance: many
d_gene: .
j_gene: TRBJ1-2
CDR3nt: TGTGCCAGCAGTACTGGACTCCTTCGAAATGGCTACACCTTC
CDR3aa: CASSTGLLRNGYTF

v_gene: TRBV6-5
abundance: .
d_gene: .
j_gene: TRBJ1-1
CDR3nt: TGTGTCAGCAGTTACGGTCGGTCCCTGAACACTGAAGCTTTCTTT
CDR3aa: CVSSYGRSLNTEAFF

v_gene: TRBV6-5
abundance: many
d_gene: .
j_gene: TRBJ2-3
CDR3nt: TGTGCCAGCAGTTACTCCAGCACAGATACGCAGTATTTT
CDR3aa: CASSYSSTDTQYF

v_gene: TRBV10-2
abundance: .
d_gene: .
j_gene: TRBJ2-3
CDR3nt: TGCGCCAGCAGTGAAACCGTAACAGGAACCTACACAGATACGCAGTATTTT
CDR3aa: CASSETVTGTYTDTQYF

v_gene: TRBV7-8
abundance: .
d_gene: TRBD2
j_gene: TRBJ2-5
CDR3nt: TGTGCCAGCAGCTTCACTAGCGGGAGGGAACAAGAGACCCAGTACTTC
CDR3aa: CASSFTSGREQETQYF

v_gene: TRBV15
abundance: many
d_gene: .
j_gene: TRBJ2-7
CDR3nt: TGTGCCACCAGCGGAGACTCGTACGAGCAGTACTTC
CDR3aa: CATSGDSYEQYF

v_gene: TRBV11-2
abundance: .
d_gene: TRBD1
j_gene: TRBJ2-1
CDR3nt: TGTGCCAGCAGCATACAGGGGCATGAGCAGTTCTTC
CDR3aa: CASSIQGHEQFF

v_gene: TRBV5-1
abundance: .
d_gene: TRBD2
j_gene: TRBJ2-1
CDR3nt: TGCGCCAGCAGCCATGGGGCTAGCGGCAATGAGCAGTTCTTC
CDR3aa: CASSHGASGNEQFF

v_gene: TRBV2
abundance: many
d_gene: TRBD1
j_gene: TRBJ2-7
CDR3nt: TGTGCCAGCAGTGAAGCCGGGACAGGGGGTACCTACGAGCAGTACTTC
CDR3aa: CASSEAGTGGTYEQYF